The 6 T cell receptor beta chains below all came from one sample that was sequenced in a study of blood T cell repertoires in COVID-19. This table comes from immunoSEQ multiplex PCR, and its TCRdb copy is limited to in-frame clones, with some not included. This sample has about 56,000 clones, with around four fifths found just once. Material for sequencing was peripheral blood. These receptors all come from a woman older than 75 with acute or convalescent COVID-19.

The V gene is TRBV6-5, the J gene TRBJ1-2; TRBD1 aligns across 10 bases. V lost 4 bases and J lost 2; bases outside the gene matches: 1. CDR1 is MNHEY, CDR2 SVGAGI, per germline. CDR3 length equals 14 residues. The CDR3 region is CASSSDRGNYGYTF. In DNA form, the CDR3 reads TGTGCCAGCAGTTCGGACAGGGGGAACTATGGCTACACCTTC.

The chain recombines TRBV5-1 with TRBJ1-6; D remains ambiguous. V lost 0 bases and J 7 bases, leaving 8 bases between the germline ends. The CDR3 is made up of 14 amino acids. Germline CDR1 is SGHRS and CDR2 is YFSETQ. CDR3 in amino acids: CASSLDSSNSPLHF. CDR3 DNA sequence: TGCGCCAGCAGCTTGGACAGCTCGAATTCACCCCTCCACTTT.

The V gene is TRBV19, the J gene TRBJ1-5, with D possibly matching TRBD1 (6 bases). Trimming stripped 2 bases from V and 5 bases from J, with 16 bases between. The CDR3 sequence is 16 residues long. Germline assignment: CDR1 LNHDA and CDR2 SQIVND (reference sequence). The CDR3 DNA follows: TGTGCCAGTAGTATAATAGGACAGCCCACCTATCAGCCCCAGCATTTT. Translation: CASSIIGQPTYQPQHF.

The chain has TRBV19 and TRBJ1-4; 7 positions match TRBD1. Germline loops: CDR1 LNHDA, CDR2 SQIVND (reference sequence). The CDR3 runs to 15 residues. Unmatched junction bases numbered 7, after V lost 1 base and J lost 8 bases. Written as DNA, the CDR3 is TGTGCCAGTAGTATAGGGAGGGACAGAAGGGAAAAACTGTTTTTT. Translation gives CASSIGRDRREKLFF.

CDR3 sequence (DNA): TGTGCCTGCAGCAGACAGGGGAACACCGGGGAGCTGTTTTTT. This sequence encodes CACSRQGNTGELFF. The rearrangement uses TRBV18 and TRBJ2-2; 7 bases align to TRBD1. The CDR3 runs to 14 residues. V gave up 11 bases and J gave up 1 base; unmatched junction bases: 7. The germline V gene has CDR1 KGHSH and CDR2 LQKENI.

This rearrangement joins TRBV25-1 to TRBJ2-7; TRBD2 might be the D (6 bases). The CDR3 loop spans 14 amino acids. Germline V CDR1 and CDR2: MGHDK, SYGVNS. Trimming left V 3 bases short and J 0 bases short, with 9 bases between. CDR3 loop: CASSEPGGSYEQYF. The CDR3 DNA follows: TGTGCCAGCAGTGAGCCCGGGGGCTCCTACGAGCAGTACTTC.